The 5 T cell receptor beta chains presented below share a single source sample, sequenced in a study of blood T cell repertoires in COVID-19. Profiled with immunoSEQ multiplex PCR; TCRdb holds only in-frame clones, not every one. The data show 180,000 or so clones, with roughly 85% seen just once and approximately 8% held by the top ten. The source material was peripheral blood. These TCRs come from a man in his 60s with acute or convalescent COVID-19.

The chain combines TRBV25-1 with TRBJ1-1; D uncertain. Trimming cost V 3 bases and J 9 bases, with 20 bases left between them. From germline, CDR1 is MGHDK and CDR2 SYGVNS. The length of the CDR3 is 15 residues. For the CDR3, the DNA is TGTGCCAGCAGTGACAGGATTGTCAACGGGAATAAAGCTTTCTTT. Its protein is CASSDRIVNGNKAFF.

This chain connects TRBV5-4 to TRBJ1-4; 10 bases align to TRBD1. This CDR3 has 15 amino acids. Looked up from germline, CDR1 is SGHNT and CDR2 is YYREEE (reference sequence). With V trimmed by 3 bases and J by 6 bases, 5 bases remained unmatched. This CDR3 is CASSSTGTGDEKLFF. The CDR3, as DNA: TGTGCCAGCAGCTCTACCGGGACAGGGGATGAAAAACTGTTTTTT. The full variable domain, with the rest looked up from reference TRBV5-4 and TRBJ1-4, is ETGVTQSPTHLIKTRGQQVTLRCSSQSGHNTVSWYQQALGQGPQFIFQYYREEENGRGNFPPRFSGLQFPNYSSELNVNALELDDSALYLCASSSTGTGDEKLFFGSGTQLSVL.

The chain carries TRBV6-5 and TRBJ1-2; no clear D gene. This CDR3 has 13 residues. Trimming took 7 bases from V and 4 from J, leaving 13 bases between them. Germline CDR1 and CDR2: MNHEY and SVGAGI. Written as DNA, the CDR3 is TGTGCCAGCATCCGGAGCCTGGGCTATGGCTACACCTTC. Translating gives CASIRSLGYGYTF.

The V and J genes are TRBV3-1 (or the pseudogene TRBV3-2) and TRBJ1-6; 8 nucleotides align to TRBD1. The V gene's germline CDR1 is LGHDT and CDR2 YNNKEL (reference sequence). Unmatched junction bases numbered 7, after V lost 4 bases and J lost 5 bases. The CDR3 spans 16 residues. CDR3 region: CASSRLWTGNNSPLHF. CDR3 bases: TGTGCCAGCAGCCGCCTCTGGACAGGGAATAATTCACCCCTCCACTTT.

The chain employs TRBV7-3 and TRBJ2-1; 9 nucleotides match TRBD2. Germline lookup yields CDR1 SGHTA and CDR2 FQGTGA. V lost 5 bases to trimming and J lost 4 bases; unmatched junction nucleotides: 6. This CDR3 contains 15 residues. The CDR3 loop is CASSPSGKGYNEQFF. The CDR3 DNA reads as TGTGCCAGCAGCCCTAGCGGGAAAGGGTACAATGAGCAGTTCTTC.